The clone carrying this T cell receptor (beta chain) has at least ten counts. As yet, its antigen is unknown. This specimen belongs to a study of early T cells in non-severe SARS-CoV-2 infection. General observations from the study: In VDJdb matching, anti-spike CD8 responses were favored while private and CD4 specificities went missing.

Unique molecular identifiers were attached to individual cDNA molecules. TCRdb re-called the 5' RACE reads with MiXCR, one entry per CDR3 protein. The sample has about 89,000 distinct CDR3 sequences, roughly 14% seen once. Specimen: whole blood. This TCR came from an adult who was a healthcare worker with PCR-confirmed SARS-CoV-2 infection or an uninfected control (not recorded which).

This CDR3 reads CASSDGTSGEVWFF. In DNA form, the CDR3 reads TGCGCCAGCAGTGATGGGACTAGCGGGGAAGTTTGGTTCTTC. V gene TRBV10-1 combines with J gene TRBJ2-1, with 13 bases that match TRBD2. This CDR3 comprises 14 residues. V gave up 3 bases and J gave up 15 bases; unmatched junction bases: 8. The V gene's germline CDR1 is WNHNN and CDR2 SYGVQD (reference sequence).